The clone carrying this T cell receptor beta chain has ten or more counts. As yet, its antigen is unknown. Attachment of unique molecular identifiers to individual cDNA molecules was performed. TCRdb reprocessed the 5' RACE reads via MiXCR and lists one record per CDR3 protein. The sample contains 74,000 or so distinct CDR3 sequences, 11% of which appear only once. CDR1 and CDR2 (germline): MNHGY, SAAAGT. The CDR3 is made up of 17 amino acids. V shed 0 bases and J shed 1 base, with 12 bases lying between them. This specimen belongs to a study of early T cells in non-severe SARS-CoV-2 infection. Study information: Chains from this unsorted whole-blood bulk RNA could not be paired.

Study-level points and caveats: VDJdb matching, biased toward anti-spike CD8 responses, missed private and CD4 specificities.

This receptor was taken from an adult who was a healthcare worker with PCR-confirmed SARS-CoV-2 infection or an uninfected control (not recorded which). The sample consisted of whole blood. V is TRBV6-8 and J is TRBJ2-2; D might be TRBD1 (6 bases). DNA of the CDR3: TGTGCCAGCAGTTACTCAATCAACAGGGAGAACACCGGGGAGCTGTTTTTT. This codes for CASSYSINRENTGELFF.